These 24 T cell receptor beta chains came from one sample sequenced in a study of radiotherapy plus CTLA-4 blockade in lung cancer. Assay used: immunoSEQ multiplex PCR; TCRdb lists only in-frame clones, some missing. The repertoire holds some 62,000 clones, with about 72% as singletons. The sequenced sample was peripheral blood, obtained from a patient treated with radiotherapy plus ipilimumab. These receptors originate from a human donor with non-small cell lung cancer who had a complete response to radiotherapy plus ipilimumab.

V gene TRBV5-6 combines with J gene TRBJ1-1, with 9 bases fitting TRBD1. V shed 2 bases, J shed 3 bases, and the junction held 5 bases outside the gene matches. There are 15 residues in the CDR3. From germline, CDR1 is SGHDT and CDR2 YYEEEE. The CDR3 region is CASSFQTGGHTEAFF. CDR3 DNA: TGTGCCAGCAGCTTCCAGACAGGGGGTCACACTGAAGCTTTCTTT.

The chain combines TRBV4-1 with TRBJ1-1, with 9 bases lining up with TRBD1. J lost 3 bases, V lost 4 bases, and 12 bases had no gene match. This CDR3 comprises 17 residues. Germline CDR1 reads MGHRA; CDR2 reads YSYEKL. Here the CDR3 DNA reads TGCGCCAGCAGCCGAGACCTTGGACAGGGGATGTACACTGAAGCTTTCTTT. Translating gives CASSRDLGQGMYTEAFF.

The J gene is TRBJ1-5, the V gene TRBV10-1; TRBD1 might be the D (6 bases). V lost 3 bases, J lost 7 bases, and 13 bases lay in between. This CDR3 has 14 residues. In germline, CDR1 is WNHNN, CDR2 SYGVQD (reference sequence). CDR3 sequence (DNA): TGCGCCAGCAGTGACGGGGGCTCGGGGCAGCCCCAGCATTTT. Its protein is CASSDGGSGQPQHF.

The CDR3: CASSEGYTEAFF. The CDR3 bases are TGTGCCAGTAGCGAGGGATACACTGAAGCTTTCTTT. The chain is built from TRBV19 and TRBJ1-1; D is uncertain. Germline V gene sequence: CDR1 LNHDA, CDR2 SQIVND (reference sequence). Between the trimmed V and J ends, which lost 6 bases and 3 bases, there was a span of 8 bases. The CDR3 runs 12 residues.

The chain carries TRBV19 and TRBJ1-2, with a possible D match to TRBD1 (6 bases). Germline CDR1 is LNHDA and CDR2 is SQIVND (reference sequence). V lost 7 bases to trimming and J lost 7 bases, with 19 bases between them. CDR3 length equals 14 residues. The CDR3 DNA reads TGTGCCAGTACTGGTCACAGGGCCCTTTCTGGCTACACCTTC. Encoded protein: CASTGHRALSGYTF.

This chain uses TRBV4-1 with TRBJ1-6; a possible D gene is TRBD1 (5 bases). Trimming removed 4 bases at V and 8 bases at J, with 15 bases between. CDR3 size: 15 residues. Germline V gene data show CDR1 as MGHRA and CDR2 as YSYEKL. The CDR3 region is CASSPGGWGDSPLHF. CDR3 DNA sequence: TGCGCCAGCAGCCCGGGGGGATGGGGTGATTCACCCCTCCACTTT.

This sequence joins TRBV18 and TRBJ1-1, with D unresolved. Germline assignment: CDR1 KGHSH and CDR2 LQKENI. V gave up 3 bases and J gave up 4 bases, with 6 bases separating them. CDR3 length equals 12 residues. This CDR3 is CASSPQSTEAFF. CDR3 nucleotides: TGTGCCAGCTCACCCCAAAGCACTGAAGCTTTCTTT.

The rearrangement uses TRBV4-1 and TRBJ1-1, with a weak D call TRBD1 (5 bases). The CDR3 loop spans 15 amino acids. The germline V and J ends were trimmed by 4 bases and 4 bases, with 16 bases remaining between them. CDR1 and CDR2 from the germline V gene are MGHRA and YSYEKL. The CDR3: CASSPETDAITEAFF. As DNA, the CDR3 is TGCGCCAGCAGCCCCGAGACAGATGCGATCACTGAAGCTTTCTTT.

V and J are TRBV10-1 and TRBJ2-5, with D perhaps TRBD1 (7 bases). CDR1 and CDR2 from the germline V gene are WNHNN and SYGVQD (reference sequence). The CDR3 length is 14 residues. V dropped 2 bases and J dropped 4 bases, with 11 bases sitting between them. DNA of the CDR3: TGCGCCAGCAGTGAGCGGAGGGGGCGAGAGACCCAGTACTTC. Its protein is CASSERRGRETQYF.

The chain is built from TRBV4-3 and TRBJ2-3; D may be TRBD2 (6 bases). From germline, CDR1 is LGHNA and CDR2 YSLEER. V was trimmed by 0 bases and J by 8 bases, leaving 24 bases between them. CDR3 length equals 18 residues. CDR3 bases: TGCGCCAGCAGCCAAGAAGGGGTGGCAGGAGGGCCTTTAGGTACGCAGTATTTT. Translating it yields CASSQEGVAGGPLGTQYF.

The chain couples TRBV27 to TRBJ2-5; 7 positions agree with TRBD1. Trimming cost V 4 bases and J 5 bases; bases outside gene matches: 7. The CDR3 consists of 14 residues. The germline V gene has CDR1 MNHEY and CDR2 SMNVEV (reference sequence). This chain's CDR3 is CASSSWDRGETQYF. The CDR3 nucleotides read TGTGCCAGCAGTTCTTGGGACAGAGGGGAGACCCAGTACTTC.

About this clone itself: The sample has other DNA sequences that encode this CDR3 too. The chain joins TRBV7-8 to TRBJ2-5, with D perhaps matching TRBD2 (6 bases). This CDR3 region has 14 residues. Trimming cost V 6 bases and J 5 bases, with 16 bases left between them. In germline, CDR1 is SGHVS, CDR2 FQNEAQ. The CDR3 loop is CASRPGRGAETQYF. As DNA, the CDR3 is TGTGCCAGCAGACCGGGGCGGGGCGCGGAGACCCAGTACTTC.

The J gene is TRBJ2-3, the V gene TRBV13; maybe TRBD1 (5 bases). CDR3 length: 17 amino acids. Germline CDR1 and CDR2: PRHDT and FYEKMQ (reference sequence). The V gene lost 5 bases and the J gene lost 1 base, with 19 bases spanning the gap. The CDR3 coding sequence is TGTGCCAGCAGCCAGAACATACCCGACAGACGCACAGATACGCAGTATTTT. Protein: CASSQNIPDRRTDTQYF.

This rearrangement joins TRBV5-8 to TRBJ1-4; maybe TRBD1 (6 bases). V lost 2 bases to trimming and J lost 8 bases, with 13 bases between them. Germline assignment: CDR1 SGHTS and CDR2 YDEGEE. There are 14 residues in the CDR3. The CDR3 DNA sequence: TGTGCCAGCAGCTTCTACAGGGATGGCGAAAAACTGTTTTTT. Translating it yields CASSFYRDGEKLFF.

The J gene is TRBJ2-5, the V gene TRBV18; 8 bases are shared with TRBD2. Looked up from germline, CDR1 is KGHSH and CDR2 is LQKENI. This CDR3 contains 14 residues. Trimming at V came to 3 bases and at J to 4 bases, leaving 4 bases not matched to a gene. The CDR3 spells CASSPLLAGETQYF. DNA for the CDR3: TGTGCCAGCTCACCCTTGCTAGCGGGAGAGACCCAGTACTTC.

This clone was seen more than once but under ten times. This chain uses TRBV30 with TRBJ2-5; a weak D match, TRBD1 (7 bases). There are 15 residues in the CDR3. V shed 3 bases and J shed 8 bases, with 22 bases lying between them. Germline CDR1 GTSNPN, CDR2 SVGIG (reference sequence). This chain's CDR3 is CAWSPRGLGGETQYF. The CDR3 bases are TGTGCCTGGAGCCCTAGGGGGCTAGGCGGGGAAACCCAGTACTTC. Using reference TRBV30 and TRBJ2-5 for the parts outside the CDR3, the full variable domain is SQTIHQWPATLVQPVGSPLSLECTVEGTSNPNLYWYRQAAGRGLQLLFYSVGIGQISSEVPQNLSASRPQDRQFILSSKKLLLSDSGFYLCAWSPRGLGGETQYFGPGTRLLVL.

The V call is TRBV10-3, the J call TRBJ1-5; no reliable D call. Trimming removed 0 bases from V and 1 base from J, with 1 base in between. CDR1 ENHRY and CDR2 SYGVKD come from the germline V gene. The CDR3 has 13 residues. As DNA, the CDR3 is TGTGCCATCAGTGAGTCCAGCAATCAGCCCCAGCATTTT. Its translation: CAISESSNQPQHF.

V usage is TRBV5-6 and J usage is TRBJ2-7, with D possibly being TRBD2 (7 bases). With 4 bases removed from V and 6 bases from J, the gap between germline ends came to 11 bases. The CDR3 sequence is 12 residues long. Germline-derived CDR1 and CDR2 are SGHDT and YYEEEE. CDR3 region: CASSTGGPEQYV. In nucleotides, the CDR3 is TGTGCCAGCAGCACCGGGGGGCCCGAGCAGTACGTC.

CDR3 nucleotides: TGCGCCAGCACTGGGACTAGCGTCTTAAGTGGCTACGAGCAGTACGTC. It encodes CASTGTSVLSGYEQYV. V gene TRBV10-1 combines with J gene TRBJ2-7; 10 positions match TRBD2. The CDR3 covers 16 residues. The V gene's germline CDR1 is WNHNN and CDR2 SYGVQD (reference sequence). The trim removed 7 bases at V and 3 bases at J, leaving 12 bases unmatched.

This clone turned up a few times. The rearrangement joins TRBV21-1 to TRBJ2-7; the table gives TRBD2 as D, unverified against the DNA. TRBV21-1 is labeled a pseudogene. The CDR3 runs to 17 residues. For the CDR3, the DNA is TGTGCCAGCAGCAACGCCCTAGCGAGCCCCACCGCCTACGAGCAGTACGTC. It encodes CASSNALASPTAYEQYV.

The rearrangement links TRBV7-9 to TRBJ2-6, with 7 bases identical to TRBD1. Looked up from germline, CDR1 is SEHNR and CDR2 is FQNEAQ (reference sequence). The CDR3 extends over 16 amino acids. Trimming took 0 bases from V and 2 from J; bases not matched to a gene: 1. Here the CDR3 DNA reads TGTGCCAGCAGCTTAGCTGACAGGGCTGGGGCCAACGTCCTGACTTTC. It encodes CASSLADRAGANVLTF.

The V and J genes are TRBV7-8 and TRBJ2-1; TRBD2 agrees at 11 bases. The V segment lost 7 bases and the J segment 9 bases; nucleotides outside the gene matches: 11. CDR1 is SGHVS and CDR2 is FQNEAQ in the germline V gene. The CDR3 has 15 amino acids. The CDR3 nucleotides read TGTGCCAGCACCGGAACTAGCGGGAGATCAATTGAGCAGTTCTTC. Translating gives CASTGTSGRSIEQFF.

DNA for the CDR3: TGTGCCAGCAAAGGACAGGGTGTAAATTGGGAAAAACTGTTTTTT. Its translation: CASKGQGVNWEKLFF. The chain links TRBV27 to TRBJ1-4; 8 bases map to TRBD1. Germline loops: CDR1 MNHEY, CDR2 SMNVEV (reference sequence). After removal of 7 bases from V and 8 bases from J, the junction contained 12 bases not matched to a gene. The CDR3 extends over 15 amino acids.

CDR3 in amino acids: CASSPSGTRDEQFF. CDR3 sequence (DNA): TGTGCCAGCAGCCCCTCCGGGACGCGCGATGAGCAGTTCTTC. The rearrangement joins TRBV11-3 to TRBJ2-1; perhaps D is TRBD1 or TRBD2 (5 bases each). The CDR3 spans 14 residues. The ends were cut back, 5 bases at V and 8 bases at J, with 16 bases in the middle. Germline V gene lookup returns CDR1 SGHNT and CDR2 YENEEA.